Below, one T cell receptor beta chain is given with its context. No cognate antigen has been identified for it. Per-nucleotide qualities are absent, and no much larger clonotype sits a single base away. TCRbeta CDR3 regions were amplified from genomic DNA by means of the immunoSEQ Assay, a bias-controlled multiplex PCR. Per the source publication's procedure: Within the assay, amplification of reference gene primers was used to estimate how many nucleated cells each sample contained. To quantify the absolute abundance of each unique TCRbeta CDR3 rearrangement, sequence reads were collapsed and filtered. Productive Simpson clonality was computed per sample as the square root of Simpson's diversity index over productive rearrangements. Entries here come from immuneACCESS through TCRdb and include only in-frame sequences with V and J called. Some clones fail to appear in such tables; in the studies checked, an unresolved V gene covers under half of the shortfall, and the cause of the remainder is unknown. The V and J calls and clone size were taken over from that table, and D and trimming were inferred from the DNA. In all, the sample holds fewer than 250,000 clones, and roughly 84% of those were seen once. Jointly, the top ten make up about 6.6% of the sample.

This sample was included in a study of blood T cell repertoires in COVID-19 (TCRdb year 2020). At the level of the whole study: The collaborator samples originated in the United States, Italy and Spain and spanned the acute and convalescent phases of COVID-19. Subjects who had been exposed to COVID-19, were actively infected with it, or had recovered from it provided the deeply sampled blood TCRbeta repertoires that made up the dataset. A de-identified subject ID, COVID-19 status, age in years and sex were almost always included in the sample metadata. The repertoires were released in a freely available public database meant as a resource for research on the immune response to SARS-CoV-2. The prospective study material was composed of cDNA or gDNA derived from T cells, B-cell-depleted T cells, or PBMCs. Where available, HLA class I and class II types were taken from metadata supplied by the sample provider and were not determined by assay-based typing. The samples were drawn from the first 160 participants of the ongoing ImmuneRACE study and from 950 to 1,500 subjects provided by 6 global collaborators. The investigation overall reported the following: How much clinical and demographic metadata was included differed by source and by participant, and the metadata was provided uncurated.

A second Seattle source provided samples from volunteer blood donors who had recovered from COVID-19. Collaborating institutions collected whole blood in K2EDTA tubes following their own protocols. For TCRbeta analysis, collaborators shipped samples as frozen whole blood, isolated PBMCs, or DNA extracted from either of those sample types. Its CDR3 holds 15 amino acids, cysteine through phenylalanine. Only the CDR3 DNA stays, 45 bases, in frame from base 1. V is pared back by 0 bases and J by 3 bases, with 12 bases lying between the germline termini. CDR1 and CDR2 are drawn from the germline V gene: MNHEY, SVGAGI.

The sequenced sample was peripheral blood. This sequence was found in a middle-aged woman who had recovered from COVID-19. The sequence joins TRBV6-5 to TRBJ2-7; TRBD2 is a weak D gene call, 7 bases matching. In nucleotides, the sequence is TGTGCCAGCAGTTACTCCGGGGGGCGTATCTACGAGCAGTACTTC. Its coded protein is CASSYSGGRIYEQYF.